The 17 T cell receptor beta chains listed next were all sequenced from one sample in a study of response to subunit inactivated influenza vaccine. TCRdb reprocessed the RT-PCR reads with MiXCR, giving one entry per CDR3 protein. The table lists about 520,000 distinct CDR3 sequences, 7.2% of them singletons. The sample consisted of PBMCs from blood, taken 23 months after vaccination. These receptors came from a man between 50 and 75 years old who received an inactivated influenza vaccine.

There are many counts of this clonotype. CDR3 sequence reads: CATGLAENIQYF. DNA of the CDR3: TGTGCCACCGGACTAGCGGAAAACATTCAGTACTTC. The J gene is TRBJ2-4, the V gene TRBV15, with 10 bases that match TRBD2. The CDR3 extends over 12 amino acids. Germline-derived CDR1 and CDR2 are LNHNV and YYDKDF (reference sequence). The J segment lost 5 bases and the V segment lost 8 bases, leaving 0 bases of the junction unmatched.

This clonotype has more than one count but fewer than ten. The chain has TRBV20-1 and TRBJ2-7, with 10 bases that match TRBD2. The V gene end was trimmed by 3 bases and the J gene end by 5 bases; junction bases not matched to a gene: 4. This CDR3 contains 13 residues. CDR1 is DFQATT, CDR2 SNEGSKA, per germline (reference sequence). The CDR3 nucleotides read TGCAGTGCTAGGGGACTAGCGTATGACGAGCAGTACTTC. This encodes CSARGLAYDEQYF.

This clonotype occurred a few times. The chain carries TRBV5-8 and TRBJ2-1; no reliable D call. CDR1 SGHTS and CDR2 YDEGEE come from the germline V gene. CDR3 size: 14 residues. V dropped 4 bases and J dropped 4 bases, with 12 bases sitting between them. CDR3: CASSRGFLYNEQFF. The CDR3 DNA sequence: TGTGCCAGCAGCCGAGGATTCCTTTACAATGAGCAGTTCTTC.

This clonotype was picked up many times. CDR3 region: CASSPTEGVNTEAFF. CDR3 DNA: TGTGCCAGCAGCCCAACAGAGGGTGTGAACACTGAAGCTTTCTTT. The chain links TRBV5-4 to TRBJ1-1; D unclear. Trimming removed 4 bases at V and 0 bases at J, with 13 bases between. Germline CDR1 reads SGHNT; CDR2 reads YYREEE (reference sequence). The CDR3 spans 15 residues.

This clonotype occurred a few times. The rearrangement joins TRBV6-2 or TRBV6-3 to TRBJ2-1, with TRBD1 matching 11 bases. V lost 4 bases, J lost 6 bases, and 8 bases stayed unmatched. Germline loops: CDR1 MNHEY, CDR2 SVGEGT. The CDR3 is 16 residues long. CDR3 loop: CASSSPRDRGGNEQFF. The CDR3 nucleotides read TGTGCCAGCAGTTCCCCCCGGGACAGGGGGGGCAATGAGCAGTTCTTC.

This chain joins TRBV5-5 and TRBJ2-2; weak D call: TRBD2 (7 bases). Germline CDR1 SGHKS, CDR2 YYEKEE (reference sequence). The CDR3 loop spans 14 amino acids. The ends were cut back, 1 base at V and 4 bases at J, with 8 bases in the middle. CDR3: CASSLRGATGELFF. DNA of the CDR3: TGTGCCAGCAGCTTGCGGGGGGCCACCGGGGAGCTGTTTTTT.

This clonotype was observed at least ten times. The J gene is TRBJ1-6, the V gene TRBV4-3; D gene ambiguous. Trimming left V 1 base short and J 14 bases short, with 12 bases between. CDR1 is LGHNA and CDR2 is YSLEER in the germline V gene. This CDR3 region has 13 residues. CDR3 coding DNA: TGCGCCAGCAGCCAAGCTAAGAGTACGGCCCTCCACTTT. Its protein product is CASSQAKSTALHF.

This clonotype was observed a handful of times. This chain joins TRBV6-4 and TRBJ2-6, with D possibly being TRBD2 (5 bases). The V and J ends lost 2 bases and 0 bases respectively, with 14 bases between them. CDR1 and CDR2 from the germline V gene are MRHNA and SNTAGT. The length of the CDR3 is 18 residues. Here the CDR3 reads CASSDPRGSSSGANVLTF. CDR3 in DNA: TGTGCCAGCAGTGACCCCCGGGGTAGCTCCTCTGGGGCCAACGTCCTGACTTTC.

This clonotype has a handful of counts. The chain uses TRBV6-2 or TRBV6-3 and TRBJ1-3; 8 bases fit TRBD1. CDR1 is MNHEY and CDR2 is SVGEGT in the germline V gene. Trimming removed 0 bases from V and 0 bases from J; junction bases left unmatched: 4. This CDR3 is 17 amino acids long. CDR3 residues: CASSYSRDRISGNTIYF. CDR3 sequence (DNA): TGTGCCAGCAGTTACTCGAGGGACAGGATCTCTGGAAACACCATATATTTT.

At least ten counts were recorded for this clonotype. The chain couples TRBV4-1 to TRBJ1-5; no firm D call. Germline V gene lookup returns CDR1 MGHRA and CDR2 YSYEKL. This CDR3 comprises 15 residues. V was pared by 2 bases and J by 3 bases, with 11 bases between. CDR3 sequence reads: CASSQNEYYNQPQHF. CDR3 nucleotides: TGCGCCAGCAGCCAAAATGAGTACTACAATCAGCCCCAGCATTTT.

The table lists this clonotype with many counts. A read error may account for a junction end that differs from germline. V usage is TRBV5-1 and J usage is TRBJ2-5; D is perhaps TRBD1 (5 bases). The CDR3 extends over 13 amino acids. Germline CDR1 and CDR2: SGHRS and YFSETQ. CDR3 protein: CASSPRQGETQYF. The CDR3 DNA reads TGTGCCAGCTCACCCCGGCAGGGAGAGACCCAGTACTTC.

This clonotype has only a few counts. The rearrangement joins TRBV6-5 to TRBJ2-2, with 7 bases that match TRBD1. V gave up 2 bases and J gave up 2 bases; unmatched junction bases: 5. This CDR3 is 16 amino acids long. The germline V gene has CDR1 MNHEY and CDR2 SVGAGI. The CDR3 DNA follows: TGTGCCAGCAGTTACCCGCGACAGGGCAACACCGGGGAGCTGTTTTTT. Protein sequence: CASSYPRQGNTGELFF.

As DNA, the CDR3 is TGTGCCAGCAGTTTAGGTCTAGCGGGAGGAGGGACAGATACGCAGTATTTT. Its protein product is CASSLGLAGGGTDTQYF. V usage is TRBV28 and J usage is TRBJ2-3; 11 positions agree with TRBD2. The CDR3 contains 17 residues. V trimming: 2 bases; J trimming: 3 bases; junction bases outside the gene matches: 7. CDR1 is MDHEN and CDR2 is SYDVKM in the germline V gene.

This clonotype was found a few times. The chain joins TRBV7-2 to TRBJ1-1; D is unresolved. V lost 1 base, J lost 1 base, and 10 bases lay in between. This CDR3 region has 15 residues. Germline CDR1 reads SGHTA; CDR2 reads FQGNSA. The DNA for the CDR3 is TGTGCCAGCAGCTTAGAAAGCCTCGGGAACACTGAAGCTTTCTTT. Amino acids: CASSLESLGNTEAFF. Complete variable domain (other parts from reference TRBV7-2 and TRBJ1-1): GAGVSQSPSNKVTEKGKDVELRCDPISGHTALYWYRQSLGQGLEFLIYFQGNSAPDKSGLPSDRFSAERTGGSVSTLTIQRTQQEDSAVYLCASSLESLGNTEAFFGQGTRLTVV.

The chain couples TRBV4-2 to TRBJ2-5, with 7 bases fitting TRBD2. CDR1 and CDR2 (germline): LGHNA, YNFKEQ. V lost 2 bases, J lost 3 bases, and 3 bases stayed unmatched. This CDR3 is built from 14 residues. CDR3: CASSQFREEETQYF. DNA for the CDR3: TGTGCCAGCAGCCAATTTCGGGAGGAAGAGACCCAGTACTTC.

This clonotype was recorded many times. CDR3 loop: CASSSGPQLAGQETQYF. The CDR3 nucleotides are TGTGCCAGCAGCTCCGGCCCCCAACTAGCGGGACAAGAGACCCAGTACTTC. V and J are TRBV11-2 and TRBJ2-5, with 10 nucleotides matching TRBD2. The J segment lost 2 bases and the V segment lost 4 bases, leaving 10 bases of the junction unmatched. The V gene's germline CDR1 is SGHAT and CDR2 FQNNGV. The CDR3 is 17 amino acids.

This clonotype was observed a handful of times. This chain connects TRBV20-1 to TRBJ2-1; either TRBD1 or TRBD2 may fit D (5 bases each). Germline-derived CDR1 and CDR2 are DFQATT and SNEGSKA (reference sequence). The CDR3 consists of 15 residues. V was clipped by 8 bases and J by 3 bases, with 20 bases between them. CDR3: CSTPLVGRSYNEQFF. Written as DNA, the CDR3 is TGCAGTACCCCGCTGGTGGGACGGAGCTACAATGAGCAGTTCTTC.